The rows below give T cell receptor beta chains drawn from one sample of a study of memory CD4+ T cells and cytomegalovirus serostatus. Assay used: immunoSEQ multiplex PCR; TCRdb lists only in-frame clones, some missing. The sample includes 46,000 or so clones, 77% of them seen just once. Sequencing was performed on memory CD4+ T cells from blood. The receptors shown here come from an adult in good health and CMV-seronegative. Both conserved end residues are part of each CDR3. A D gene is named only where the DNA matches it firmly. Where a row states a size, it is once, few, many or the class of an expanded clone; other rows omit it.

.	TRBV19	.	TRBJ1-2	TGTGCCAGTAGTACCGGCAGGGGACCCAAGGGCTATGGCTACACCTTC	CASSTGRGPKGYGYTF
.	TRBV11-2	TRBD2	TRBJ2-5	TGTGCCAGCAGCTTCCCCAGAGGACAAGCGGGGCGTCACGAGACCCAGTACTTC	CASSFPRGQAGRHETQYF
.	TRBV7-2	.	TRBJ1-2	TGTGCCAGCAGCTTATATGGGGATGGCTACACCTTC	CASSLYGDGYTF
once	TRBV5-1	.	TRBJ1-1	TGCGCCAGCAGCTTGCGGGGTCTGGGCTCAGGGAACACTGAAGCTTTCTTT	CASSLRGLGSGNTEAFF
once	TRBV19	TRBD2	TRBJ2-4	TGTGCCAGTACCCGGGGAGGGGTTTTGGACATTCAGTACTTC	CASTRGGVLDIQYF
.	TRBV7-9	TRBD2	TRBJ2-3	TGTGCCAGCAGACCGGGACTAGCGGTCTCGGATACGCAGTATTTT	CASRPGLAVSDTQYF
.	TRBV7-2	TRBD1	TRBJ2-7	TGTGCCAGCAGCTTAGGGACAGGTCCGCGCTACGAGCAGTACTTC	CASSLGTGPRYEQYF
.	TRBV5-6	.	TRBJ2-3	TGTGCCAGCAGCAGGGACTTTACAGATACGCAGTATTTT	CASSRDFTDTQYF
.	TRBV28	.	TRBJ1-4	TGTGCCAGCAGAAGCACCTCAGGGTCGTGGGTGGACGAAAAACTGTTTTTT	CASRSTSGSWVDEKLFF
once	TRBV28	TRBD1	TRBJ2-7	TGTGCCAGCAGCGTCGCCGGGACAGACGACTACGAGCAGTACTTC	CASSVAGTDDYEQYF
.	TRBV7-3	.	TRBJ1-1	TGTGCCAGCAGCTCCCAGGGCGGGGGCACTGAAGCTTTCTTT	CASSSQGGGTEAFF
.	TRBV6-1	.	TRBJ1-5	TGTGCCAGCAGTGCCTTACCCCCGGGACCCCAGCATTTT	CASSALPPGPQHF
.	TRBV4-1	.	TRBJ1-2	TGCGCCAGCAGCCAATCTCCCCTTAGGGGCTACACCTTC	CASSQSPLRGYTF
.	TRBV5-4	TRBD1	TRBJ1-2	TGTGCCAGCAGCGGAGGAGGGACAGGGGCCTATGGCTACACCTTC	CASSGGGTGAYGYTF
few	TRBV30	.	TRBJ2-7	TGTGCCTGGAGTGTACTCGTCAGGGCGGACGAGCAGTACTTC	CAWSVLVRADEQYF
.	TRBV7-3	.	TRBJ1-1	TGTGCCAGCAGCTTTGGACGGAACACTGAAGCTTTCTTT	CASSFGRNTEAFF
.	TRBV7-2	TRBD1	TRBJ1-2	TGTGCCAGCAGCCGAACGGGACAGGGTTTCGAGAACTATGGCTACACCTTC	CASSRTGQGFENYGYTF
few	TRBV11-2	.	TRBJ1-3	TGTGCCAGCAGCTTAGATCTGAACACCATATATTTT	CASSLDLNTIYF
.	TRBV6-1	.	TRBJ1-1	TGTGCCAGCAGTGAAGCGCTTCTGAGGCAGGGCCGAGATGAAGCTTTCTTT	CASSEALLRQGRDEAFF
.	TRBV2	TRBD1	TRBJ2-2	TGTGCCAGCAAGAACAGGGGCTCGAACACCGGGGAGCTGTTTTTT	CASKNRGSNTGELFF
once	TRBV5-1	TRBD1	TRBJ1-4	TGCGCCAGCAGCTTAGGGACAGGGGGCTCTGAAAAACTGTTTTTT	CASSLGTGGSEKLFF
few	TRBV15	TRBD1	TRBJ1-1	TGTGCCACCAGCAGAGAATACAGGGGGAACACTGAAGCTTTCTTT	CATSREYRGNTEAFF
once	TRBV14	.	TRBJ2-3	TGTGCCAGCAGCCAAGGAGAAAGCACAGATACGCAGTATTTT	CASSQGESTDTQYF
.	TRBV4-2	.	TRBJ1-5	TGTGCCAGCAGCTTCGGTGGGCAGGAAAATCAGCCCCAGCATTTT	CASSFGGQENQPQHF
.	TRBV25-1	TRBD1	TRBJ1-3	TGTGCCAGCAGTACGGGACAGGGAGGAAACACCATATATTTT	CASSTGQGGNTIYF
.	TRBV7-9	.	TRBJ2-3	TGTGCCAGCAGCATCACTAGCACAGATACGCAGTATTTT	CASSITSTDTQYF
.	TRBV7-3	.	TRBJ2-6	TGTGCCAGCAGCTTAACAGGGTTTCCGGCTGGGGCCAACGTCCTGACTTTC	CASSLTGFPAGANVLTF
.	TRBV11-3	.	TRBJ2-1	TGTGCCAGCAGCTTAGCCCTCATGAGCAGGGCGAATGAGCAGTTCTTC	CASSLALMSRANEQFF
.	TRBV19	.	TRBJ1-2	TGTGCCAGTAGTATAGCTACGGAGTATGGCTACACCTTC	CASSIATEYGYTF
.	TRBV11-2	.	TRBJ2-7	TGTGCCAGCAGCTTAGGGGCCTACGAGCAGTACTTC	CASSLGAYEQYF
once	TRBV4-1	.	TRBJ1-2	TGCGCCAGCAGCCAAGAGGCTCTTCGGTCGATGGACTATGGCTACACCTTC	CASSQEALRSMDYGYTF
.	TRBV19	.	TRBJ2-3	TGTGCCACGGCGAGGGGGGCGACAGATACGCAGTATTTT	CATARGATDTQYF
once	TRBV4-1	.	TRBJ2-2	TGCGCCAGCAGCACAGCCACCGGGGAGCTGTTTTTT	CASSTATGELFF
once	TRBV5-1	TRBD2	TRBJ2-2	TGCGCCAGCAGCCACCGTAGCGCGGGGGGATTGGCCGGGGAGCTGTTTTTT	CASSHRSAGGLAGELFF
.	TRBV13	.	TRBJ2-2	TGTGCCAGCAGCTTTGAGGCCGGGGAGCTGTTTTTT	CASSFEAGELFF
.	TRBV5-4	.	TRBJ2-5	TGTGCCAGCAGCTTGGAGGTCTCGGGGCAGGAAGAGACCCAGTACTTC	CASSLEVSGQEETQYF
.	TRBV6-5	TRBD1	TRBJ2-4	TGTGCCAGCAGTTACGGGACAGGGGCCAAAAACATTCAGTACTTC	CASSYGTGAKNIQYF
.	TRBV19	TRBD1	TRBJ2-3	TGTGCCAGTAAGGGGACAGGGATACAGTATTTT	CASKGTGIQYF
.	TRBV30	TRBD1	TRBJ1-5	TGTGCCTGGAGTTTTTACAGGGGGCTTAGCAATCAGCCCCAGCATTTT	CAWSFYRGLSNQPQHF
.	TRBV2	.	TRBJ1-4	TGTGCCAGCAGTAGAAGGGGATTCGCAACTAATGAAAAACTGTTTTTT	CASSRRGFATNEKLFF
few	TRBV5-6	.	TRBJ1-1	TGTGCCAGCAGCTCGCAGGGGCAGGGCTTTAGAACTGAAGCTTTCTTT	CASSSQGQGFRTEAFF
.	TRBV30	TRBD1	TRBJ2-2	TGTGCCTGGAGTGGTAAGGGGGCGCGTTTCACCGGGGAGCTGTTTTTT	CAWSGKGARFTGELFF
.	TRBV19	TRBD2	TRBJ2-7	TGTGCCAGTAGTTTGACTAGCGGGGGGGCCTTGGACGAGCAGTACTTC	CASSLTSGGALDEQYF
.	TRBV7-2	TRBD1	TRBJ2-2	TGTGCCAGCAGCCAGACAGGGGACACCGGGGAGCTGTTTTTT	CASSQTGDTGELFF
.	TRBV6-6	.	TRBJ2-1	TGTGCCAGCACCTCAAGCAGCTCCTACAATGAGCAGTTCTTC	CASTSSSSYNEQFF
.	TRBV5-1	.	TRBJ2-3	TGCGCCAGCAGCTCTTGGACCACAGATACGCAGTATTTT	CASSSWTTDTQYF
few	TRBV10-3	TRBD1	TRBJ1-2	TGTGCCACCGCCGGTGGGACAGCAAAGCATAACTATGGCTACACCTTC	CATAGGTAKHNYGYTF
.	TRBV28	.	TRBJ2-3	TGTGCCAGCAGTCCGGTTAATCCCGATACGCAGTATTTT	CASSPVNPDTQYF
.	TRBV19	.	TRBJ2-3	TGTGCCAGTAGTATGATTACCTCAAGCACAGATACGCAGTATTTT	CASSMITSSTDTQYF
few	TRBV6-1	TRBD1	TRBJ1-2	TGTGCCAGCAGTGACTGGACAGGGCCAAACTATGGCTACACCTTC	CASSDWTGPNYGYTF